This TCR beta chain was sequenced during a study of blood T cell repertoires in COVID-19. Across the whole study: The analysed material was cDNA or gDNA that came from T cells, B-cell-depleted T cells, or PBMCs.

The V segment lost 4 bases and the J segment 3 bases; nucleotides outside the gene matches: 8. Germline V gene data show CDR1 as SGHDT and CDR2 as YYEEEE. This CDR3 region has 15 residues. Assay used: immunoSEQ multiplex PCR; TCRdb lists only in-frame clones, some missing. There are about 60,000 clones in the sample; 70% to 85% occur only once, and over 3.5% lies in the top ten. Sequenced: peripheral blood. This chain connects TRBV5-6 to TRBJ2-7, with 9 positions matching TRBD1. This TCR derives from a man in his sixties with acute or convalescent COVID-19. CDR3: CASSGVGTGNYEQYF. CDR3 nucleotide sequence: TGTGCCAGCAGCGGCGTAGGGACAGGGAACTACGAGCAGTACTTC.